The next 5 T cell receptor beta chains were all read from a single sample in a study of monozygotic twins with inflammatory bowel disease. TCRdb reprocessed the 5' RACE reads and reports one entry per CDR3 protein, with no DNA. The table lists roughly 170,000 distinct CDR3 sequences. Sequences were obtained from blood. All receptors come from a human donor with ulcerative colitis or Crohn's disease, or a healthy co-twin of an affected twin (not recorded which).

The CDR3 sequence: CATSDWGLARNNEQFF. The chain couples TRBV24-1 to TRBJ2-1; absent DNA, TCRdb's TRBD1 call cannot be checked. This CDR3 is 16 amino acids long. In germline, CDR1 is KGHDR, CDR2 SFDVKD.

The chain joins TRBV27 to TRBJ1-6; absent DNA, TCRdb's TRBD1 call cannot be checked. Germline assignment: CDR1 MNHEY and CDR2 SMNVEV (reference sequence). The CDR3 spans 19 residues. This CDR3 reads CASSLYMDRRTKSNSPLHF.

The V and J genes are TRBV11-3 and TRBJ2-2; no DNA is available, so the TRBD1 call from TCRdb remains unchecked. Per the germline V gene, CDR1 is SGHNT and CDR2 is YENEEA. The CDR3 is made up of 15 amino acids. CDR3 region: CASSLAGSNTGELFF.

V and J are TRBV10-3 and TRBJ2-1; TCRdb's assignment of TRBD2 cannot be checked, as there is no DNA. There are 16 residues in the CDR3. CDR1 is ENHRY, CDR2 SYGVKD, per germline. The CDR3 sequence: CAISERERVGYNEQFF.

The genes are TRBV15 and TRBJ2-5; TCRdb returns TRBD1, unconfirmable since there is no DNA. Germline V gene lookup returns CDR1 LNHNV and CDR2 YYDKDF (reference sequence). The CDR3 consists of 13 residues. CDR3 residues: CATSSMDSETQYF. Supplemented by reference TRBV15 and TRBJ2-5, the full variable domain reads DAMVIQNPRYQVTQFGKPVTLSCSQTLNHNVMYWYQQKSSQAPKLLFHYYDKDFNNEADTPDNFQSRRPNTSFCFLDIRSPGLGDTAMYLCATSSMDSETQYFGPGTRLLVL.